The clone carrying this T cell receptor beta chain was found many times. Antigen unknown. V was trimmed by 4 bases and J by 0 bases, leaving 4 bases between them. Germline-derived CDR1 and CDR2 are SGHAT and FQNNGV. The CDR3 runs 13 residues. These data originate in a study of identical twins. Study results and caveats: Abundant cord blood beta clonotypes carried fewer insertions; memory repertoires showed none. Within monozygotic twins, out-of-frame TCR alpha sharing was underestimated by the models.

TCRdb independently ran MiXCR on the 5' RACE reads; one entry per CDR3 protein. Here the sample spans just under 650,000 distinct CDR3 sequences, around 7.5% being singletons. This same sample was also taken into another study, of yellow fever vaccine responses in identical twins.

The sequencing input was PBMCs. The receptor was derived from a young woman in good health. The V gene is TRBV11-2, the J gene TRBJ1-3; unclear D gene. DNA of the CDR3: TGTGCCAGCAGCTACTTCTCTGGAAACACCATATATTTT. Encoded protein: CASSYFSGNTIYF.